This record concerns one TCR beta chain sequence. 60 Vbeta and 13 Jbeta primers were used in PCR. Measured with immunoSEQ multiplex PCR; TCRdb has only the in-frame clones, and not every one. The table shows about 190,000 clones, with 75% to 90% occurring only once. These data are taken from a study of cytomegalovirus exposure and HLA in healthy donors. This CDR3 has 15 amino acids. The germline CDR1 and CDR2 sequences are SGHDT and YYEEEE. The V gene end was trimmed by 4 bases and the J gene end by 2 bases; junction bases not matched to a gene: 5. The sequence was collected from a man younger than 40 in good health and CMV-seronegative. This chain links TRBV5-6 with TRBJ2-7; 11 positions match TRBD2. Specimen: PBMCs. CDR3 in amino acids: CASSPGTSGPYEQYF. Here the CDR3 DNA reads TGTGCCAGCAGCCCCGGGACTAGCGGACCCTACGAGCAGTACTTC.